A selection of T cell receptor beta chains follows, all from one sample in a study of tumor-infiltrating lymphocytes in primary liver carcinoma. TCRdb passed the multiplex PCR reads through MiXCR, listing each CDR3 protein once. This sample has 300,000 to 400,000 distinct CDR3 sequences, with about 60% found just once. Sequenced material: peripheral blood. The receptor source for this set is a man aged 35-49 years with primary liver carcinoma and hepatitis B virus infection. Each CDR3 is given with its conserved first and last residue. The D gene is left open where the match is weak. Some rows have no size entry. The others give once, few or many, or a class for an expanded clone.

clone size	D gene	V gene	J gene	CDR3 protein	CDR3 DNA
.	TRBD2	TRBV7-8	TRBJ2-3	CASSLQTGLSTDTQYF	TGTGCCAGCAGTCTACAGACGGGACTATCCACAGATACGCAGTATTTT
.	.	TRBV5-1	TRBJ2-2	CASGPIQGNTGELFF	TGCGCCAGCGGCCCAATACAGGGAAACACCGGGGAGCTGTTTTTT
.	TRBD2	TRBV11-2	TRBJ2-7	CPSSSLAGYYEQYF	TGTCCCAGCAGCAGTCTAGCGGGCTACTACGAGCAGTACTTC
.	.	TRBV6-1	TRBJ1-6	CASSEISGANSPLCF	TGTGCCAGCAGTGAAATTTCAGGGGCCAATTCACCCCTCTGCTTT
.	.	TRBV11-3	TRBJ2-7	CTSRRTRESSEQYF	TGTACCAGCAGAAGGACGAGGGAGTCATCCGAGCAATACTTC
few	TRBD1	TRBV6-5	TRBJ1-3	CASRPTGRGNTIYF	TGTGCCAGCAGGCCGACAGGGCGAGGAAACACCATATATTTT
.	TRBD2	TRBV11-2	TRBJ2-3	CASKAGGSEDTQYF	TGTGCCAGCAAGGCGGGAGGGTCTGAAGATACGCAGTATTTT
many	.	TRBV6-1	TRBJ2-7	CASSEYRDYGEQYF	TGTGCCAGCAGTGAATACAGGGATTATGGCGAGCAGTACTTC
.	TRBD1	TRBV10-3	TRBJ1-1	CAIKDRQGSATEAFF	TGTGCCATCAAAGACCGACAGGGATCGGCGACTGAAGCTTTCTTT
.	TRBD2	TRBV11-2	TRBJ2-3	CASSLTSGSQNKQFF	TGCGCCAGCAGCCTGACTAGCGGGAGTCAAAATAAGCAGTTTTTT
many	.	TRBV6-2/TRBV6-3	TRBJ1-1	CASSLGGALTEAFF	TGTGCCAGCAGTTTGGGGGGGGCTCTCACTGAAGCTTTCTTT
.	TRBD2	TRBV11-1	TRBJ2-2	CASSLKPRLAGGPRELFF	TGTGCCAGCAGCCTCAAACCAAGGCTAGCGGGAGGGCCCAGGGAGCTGTTTTTT
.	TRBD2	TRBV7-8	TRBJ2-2	CASSLAFAGGVTGELFF	TGTGCCAGCAGCTTAGCTTTCGCGGGAGGGGTCACCGGGGAGCTGTTTTTT
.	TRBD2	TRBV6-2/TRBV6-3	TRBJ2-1	CASSFRTSEEQFF	TGTGCCAGCAGTTTTCGGACTAGCGAAGAGCAGTTCTTC
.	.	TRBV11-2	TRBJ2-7	CASSWGWGSYEQYF	TGTGCCAGCAGCTGGGGTTGGGGCTCCTACGAGCAGTACTTC